These 2 T cell receptor beta chains came from one sample sequenced in a study of blood T cell repertoires in COVID-19 (dated by TCRdb to 2020 to 2021). Library preparation used the immunoSEQ multiplex PCR assay. TCRdb mirrors the immuneACCESS table, restricted to in-frame sequences. Some clones are absent from its copies; in checked studies, under half trace to an unresolved V gene, and the reason for the others is unknown. For this sample the table gives around 130,000 clones, of which approximately 88% were detected only once. Around 1.4% of the sample is taken by the ten largest. Input material: peripheral blood. The source is a man in his 60s with acute or convalescent COVID-19.

The rearrangement links TRBV5-5 to TRBJ2-3, with D maybe TRBD2 (5 bases). The CDR3 loop spans 16 amino acids. Between the trimmed V and J ends, which lost 0 bases and 0 bases, there was a span of 11 bases. Looked up from germline, CDR1 is SGHKS and CDR2 is YYEKEE (reference sequence). CDR3 nucleotide sequence: TGTGCCAGCAGCTTGGGTTCGCTAGCTAGCACAGATACGCAGTATTTT. Translation gives CASSLGSLASTDTQYF.

The rearrangement joins TRBV6-5 to TRBJ2-7; 9 positions agree with TRBD1. Germline trimming cut 7 bases from V and 5 bases from J; bases unmatched to any gene: 12. The CDR3 length is 15 residues. The V gene's germline CDR1 is MNHEY and CDR2 SVGAGI. CDR3 DNA sequence: TGTGCCAGCACTAGGGACAGGGTAAGCGTGGACGAGCAGTACTTC. This gives the protein CASTRDRVSVDEQYF.